This T cell receptor beta chain emerged from a study of shared clonotypes between healthy human individuals. Study-wide points: For naive CD4 cells, around 5.1% of clonotypes were shared across a few donors.

Between the trimmed V and J ends, which lost 10 bases and 0 bases, there was a span of 13 bases. There are 14 residues in the CDR3. Germline V gene sequence: CDR1 MDHEN, CDR2 SYDVKM. On this clone itself: What it binds is not known.

Sequencing was at deep level. Libraries were prepared by immunoSEQ multiplex PCR; TCRdb keeps only in-frame clonotypes and omits some of them. The sample has approximately 2.5 million clones, over 85% seen once. This TCR derives from a man aged 18 to 29 in good health. Some clones in this sample may be carry-over from other donors' samples. The sample taken for sequencing was naive CD4+ T cells from PBMCs. The subset is: CD45RA+ positively selected. The chain employs TRBV28 and TRBJ1-5, with D uncertain. The CDR3 protein is CATQFTDSNQPQHF. In nucleotides, the CDR3 is TGTGCCACCCAATTCACGGATAGCAATCAGCCCCAGCATTTT.